These 9 T cell receptor beta chains came from one sample sequenced in a study of PD-1 blockade in mismatch repair-deficient tumors. Here immunoSEQ multiplex PCR was the method, and the copy in TCRdb shows in-frame clones only, minus some. The sample lists 100,000 to 150,000 clones, roughly 86% occurring once. The material sequenced was peripheral blood, taken 44 weeks after starting pembrolizumab. The source is an adult with mismatch repair-deficient cancer.

The CDR3 region is CASSRGSEQPQHF. DNA of the CDR3: TGTGCCAGCAGTAGAGGTTCAGAACAGCCCCAGCATTTT. The V gene is TRBV6-1, the J gene TRBJ1-5; D gene ambiguous. Germline V gene lookup returns CDR1 MNHNS and CDR2 SASEGT. This CDR3 region has 13 residues. Trimming left V 5 bases short and J 7 bases short, with 12 bases between.

The rearrangement uses TRBV11-2 and TRBJ2-1; D is perhaps TRBD1 (7 bases). V dropped 1 base and J dropped 5 bases, with 18 bases sitting between them. The CDR3 consists of 17 residues. Germline CDR1 is SGHAT and CDR2 is FQNNGV. As DNA, the CDR3 is TGTGCCAGCAGCTTAGTTCTTCAGGGGGGTCTGAACAATGAGCAGTTCTTC. As protein: CASSLVLQGGLNNEQFF. The variable domain in full, with the rest retrieved from reference TRBV11-2 and TRBJ2-1, is EAGVAQSPRYKIIEKRQSVAFWCNPISGHATLYWYQQILGQGPKLLIQFQNNGVVDDSQLPKDRFSAERLKGVDSTLKIQPAKLEDSAVYLCASSLVLQGGLNNEQFFGPGTRLTVL.

The rearrangement joins TRBV12-5 to TRBJ2-7; no clear D. V was trimmed by 1 base and J by 3 bases, leaving 7 bases between them. The CDR3 consists of 13 residues. Germline V gives CDR1 LGHNT, CDR2 FRNRAP. In DNA form, the CDR3 reads TGTGCTAGTGGTTTGGAGGACGTCTACGAGCAGTACTTC. Its translation: CASGLEDVYEQYF.

This clone was recorded a few times. V usage is TRBV29-1 and J usage is TRBJ2-7, with D unresolved. Germline V gene data show CDR1 as SQVTM and CDR2 as ANQGSEA. The CDR3 has 12 residues. V lost 1 base and J 6 bases, leaving 10 bases between the germline ends. The CDR3 loop is CSVEGSVSEQYF. In DNA form, the CDR3 reads TGCAGCGTTGAAGGCAGCGTGTCCGAGCAGTACTTC.

The gene calls are TRBV10-2 and TRBJ1-4, with unresolved D. Trimming cost V 0 bases and J 8 bases, with 13 bases left between them. The germline V gene encodes CDR1 WSHSY and CDR2 SAAADI. There are 15 residues in the CDR3. The CDR3, as DNA: TGCGCCAGCAGTGAGTCGACTGGACCTCGCGAAAAACTGTTTTTT. Its protein product is CASSESTGPREKLFF.

The rearrangement joins TRBV27 to TRBJ2-7; D is possibly TRBD1 (5 bases). The V gene lost 3 bases and the J gene lost 2 bases, with 8 bases spanning the gap. The CDR3 extends over 13 amino acids. Germline CDR1 is MNHEY and CDR2 is SMNVEV (reference sequence). CDR3 sequence reads: CASSFQGTYEQYF. The CDR3 DNA reads as TGTGCCAGCAGTTTTCAGGGAACCTACGAGCAGTACTTC.

The CDR3 here is CASSRKPGLAGEGGDNEQFF. For the CDR3, the DNA is TGTGCCAGCAGCCGGAAACCGGGACTAGCGGGAGAAGGGGGGGACAATGAGCAGTTCTTC. The chain links TRBV4-2 to TRBJ2-1; 14 nucleotides line up with TRBD2. The J segment lost 5 bases and the V segment lost 4 bases, leaving 16 bases of the junction unmatched. There are 20 residues in the CDR3. CDR1 and CDR2 (germline): LGHNA, YNFKEQ.

The chain employs TRBV7-8 and TRBJ2-7, with D possibly being TRBD2 (7 bases). Germline V CDR1 and CDR2: SGHVS, FQNEAQ. Deletions cut 5 bases from V and 6 bases from J, with 17 bases between. The CDR3 is made up of 14 amino acids. CDR3 sequence (DNA): TGTGCCAGCAGCAGGGGGGGAGTGAGAAGCGAGCAGTACTTC. The encoded protein is CASSRGGVRSEQYF.

The CDR3 protein is CASSLVRQGLNTEAFF. CDR3 DNA: TGTGCCAGCAGCTTGGTTAGACAGGGGCTGAACACTGAAGCTTTCTTT. The V call is TRBV5-6, the J call TRBJ1-1; TRBD1 aligns across 8 bases. Germline trimming cut 0 bases from V and 0 bases from J; bases unmatched to any gene: 4. CDR1 and CDR2 from the germline V gene are SGHDT and YYEEEE. This CDR3 has 16 residues.